This entry describes one T cell receptor (beta chain). The antigen this receptor binds is unknown. No per-base quality is available; no much larger clone lies one base away. All of the isolated RNA was reverse transcribed with the High Capacity cDNA Reverse Transcription Kit, so expressed TCRB transcripts were sequenced. Deep immunoSEQ sequencing was performed on naive, central memory and regulatory T cell samples, with an average of roughly 3.6 million total reads per sample. Sorted cells were lysed in RLT buffer, and RNA was extracted using DNase-treated RNeasy Micro or Mini kits according to cell number. Each cell subset was processed separately to prevent cross-contamination, with patient and healthy donor samples processed together. Using the immunoSEQ multiplex PCR, TCRB sequences were amplified from cDNA into 87-bp fragments spanning the CDR3 region. Sequencing of the amplicons was performed on the Illumina HiSeq platform. In the paper's pipeline: Synthetic template baselines were used to correct PCR bias computationally, reads within Hamming distance 2 were collapsed, and singletons that could not be merged were discarded. Reads were aligned against IMGT to assign V, D and J genes, CDR3 length and insertions or deletions at six rearrangement sites. Within each subset, clonotype counts were normalized to sorted cell number, after which true diversity and Gini coefficients were computed with the tcR R package. The overlap coefficient, calculated on TCRB nucleotide sequences, was used to quantify repertoire sharing. TCRdb carries this immuneACCESS record with in-frame sequences only. Its versions omit some clonotypes, under half of them owing to an unresolved V gene in the studies checked, with the rest unexplained. V, J and clone size are those of that table, while D and trimming were read from the DNA. The sample profile shows about 150,000 clones; about 8.1% of them were found once. 0.5% to 0.65% of the sample belongs to the ten largest clones.

From the cysteine through the phenylalanine, the CDR3 covers 16 amino acids. Just the 48-base CDR3 DNA is kept, in frame starting at base 1. V has 4 bases trimmed and J has 5 bases trimmed; junction bases matching no gene number 3. Based on the germline V gene, the CDR1 and CDR2 sequences are KGHSH and LQKENI. Each donor gave one peripheral blood draw, roughly 120 mL on average, collected into heparinised tubes. A BD FACSAria II and a panel including CD45RO, CCR7, CD25, CD127, CD95 and CD27 were used to sort naive, central memory, regulatory and stem cell-like memory CD4+ T cells. All sorted populations exceeded 95% purity. PBMCs were isolated immediately by Lymphoprep density gradient centrifugation and stained directly without culture. So that batch effects would be minimized, each experiment stained and sorted samples in pairs, pairing one healthy donor with one patient. This entry comes from a study of beta chain features in type 1 diabetes (dated by TCRdb to the late 2010s). In the study overall: Mean age, gender distribution, total cell number and subset yield did not differ between patients and healthy donors. A total of roughly 99,000,000 sorted cells were examined across all samples, and the number of cells per subset was strongly correlated with RNA yield. In the study, TCRB repertoires of sorted circulating CD4+ T cell subsets from recently diagnosed type 1 diabetes patients were compared with those of matched healthy donors. Regulatory and stem cell-like memory subsets were isolated from only 8 patients and 8 healthy donors, whereas naive and central memory subsets came from all 30 or so donors.

Overall study outcomes, separate from this receptor: HLA sub-analyses involved small numbers of individuals, so any influence of HLA type on TCRB rearrangement remained unresolved. Patients with type 1 diabetes made fewer insertions and deleted more nucleotides at VDJ recombination sites, implying thymic rearrangement abnormalities. Naive, central memory and regulatory TCRB repertoires appeared more similar among patients than among healthy donors. PCR might favor shorter templates, but patient and control samples were amplified and corrected together, so any skew would affect both groups equally. In all four CD4+ subsets, TCRB CDR3 length was moderately but significantly shorter in type 1 diabetes patients. Because cDNA was sequenced instead of genomic DNA, highly expressing activated cells could be over-represented, though the groups showed no difference in activation or CD3 levels.

The source of this sequence is a young man in good health. Sequenced sample: central memory CD4+ T cells from blood. The V and J segments used are TRBV18 and TRBJ1-6; TRBD1 fits 12 bases in the junction. CDR3 loop: CASSLGQGANNSPLHF. The sequence in DNA is TGTGCCAGCTCACTGGGACAGGGGGCTAATAATTCACCCCTCCACTTT.